The present entry profiles one TCR beta chain with its context. The entry originates in a study of blood T cell repertoires in COVID-19. Background on the study: Samples came from the United States, Italy and Spain, spanning acute and convalescent COVID-19. PBMCs, B-cell-depleted T cells, or T cells were the source of the cDNA or gDNA that made up the material.

J gave up 6 bases and V 0 bases, and 8 bases lay outside the gene matches. The germline V gene encodes CDR1 SGHNT and CDR2 YYREEE (reference sequence). This CDR3 is 15 amino acids long. As originally analysed: Using reference gene primer amplification, nucleated cell counts were estimated. Sequencing used immunoSEQ multiplex PCR; TCRdb keeps in-frame clones, though not all of them. The V and J calls and clone size are taken from that table; D and trimming were inferred from the DNA. Of 150,000 to 200,000 clones listed, roughly 85% are singletons. This receptor was identified in a human donor in a cohort sampled during active COVID-19. The sequencing sample was made of peripheral blood. The chain has TRBV5-4 and TRBJ2-7, with 8 bases aligning to TRBD2. In DNA, the CDR3 is TGTGCCAGCAGCTTGGCGGGTAGCGGGAAACTCGAGCAGTACTTC. Protein: CASSLAGSGKLEQYF.